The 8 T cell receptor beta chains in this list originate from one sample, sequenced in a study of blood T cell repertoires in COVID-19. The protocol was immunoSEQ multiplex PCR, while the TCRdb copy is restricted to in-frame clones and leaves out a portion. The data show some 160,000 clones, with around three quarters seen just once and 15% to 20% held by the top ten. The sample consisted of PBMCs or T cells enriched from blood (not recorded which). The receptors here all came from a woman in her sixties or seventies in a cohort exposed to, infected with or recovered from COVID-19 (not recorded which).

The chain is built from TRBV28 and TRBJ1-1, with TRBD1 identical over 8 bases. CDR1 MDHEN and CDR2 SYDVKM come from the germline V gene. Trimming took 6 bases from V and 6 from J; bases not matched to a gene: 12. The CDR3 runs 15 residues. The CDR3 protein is CASRPTTGVWAEAFF. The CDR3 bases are TGTGCCAGCAGACCAACGACAGGGGTGTGGGCTGAAGCTTTCTTT.

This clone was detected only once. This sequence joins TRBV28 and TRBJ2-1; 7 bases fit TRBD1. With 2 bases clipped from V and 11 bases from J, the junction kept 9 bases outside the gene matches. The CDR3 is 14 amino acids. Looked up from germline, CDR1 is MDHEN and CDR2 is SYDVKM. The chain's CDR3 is CASSLRGDRVKQFF. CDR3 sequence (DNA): TGTGCCAGCAGTTTAAGGGGCGACAGGGTGAAGCAGTTCTTC.

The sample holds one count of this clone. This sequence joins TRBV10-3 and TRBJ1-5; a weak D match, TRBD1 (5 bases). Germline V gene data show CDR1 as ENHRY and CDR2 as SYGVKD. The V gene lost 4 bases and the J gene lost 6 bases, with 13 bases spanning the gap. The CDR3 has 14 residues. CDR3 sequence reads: CAISGSGSGQPQHF. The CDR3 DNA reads TGTGCCATCAGTGGATCAGGGTCAGGTCAGCCCCAGCATTTT.

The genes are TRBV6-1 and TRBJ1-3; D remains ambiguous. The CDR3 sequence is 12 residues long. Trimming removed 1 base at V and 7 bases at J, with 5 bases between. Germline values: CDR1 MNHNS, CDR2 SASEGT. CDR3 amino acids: CASSEVRNTIYF. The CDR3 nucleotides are TGTGCCAGCAGTGAAGTCCGGAACACCATATATTTT.

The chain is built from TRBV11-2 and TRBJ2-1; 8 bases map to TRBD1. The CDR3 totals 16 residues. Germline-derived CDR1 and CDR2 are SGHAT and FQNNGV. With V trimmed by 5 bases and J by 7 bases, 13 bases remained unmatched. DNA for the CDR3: TGTGCCAGCAGCCCACACCAGGGGGCGCTAGGAAATGAGCAGTTCTTC. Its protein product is CASSPHQGALGNEQFF.

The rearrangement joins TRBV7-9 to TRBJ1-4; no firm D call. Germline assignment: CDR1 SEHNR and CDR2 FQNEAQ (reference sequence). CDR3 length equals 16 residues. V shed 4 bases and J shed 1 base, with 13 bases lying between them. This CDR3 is CASSSSAIRTNEKLFF. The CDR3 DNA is TGTGCCAGCAGCTCCAGCGCCATTAGAACTAATGAAAAACTGTTTTTT.

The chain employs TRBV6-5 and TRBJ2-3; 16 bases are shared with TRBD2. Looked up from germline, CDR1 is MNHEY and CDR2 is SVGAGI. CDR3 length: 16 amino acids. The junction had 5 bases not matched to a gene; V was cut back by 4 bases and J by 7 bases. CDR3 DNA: TGTGCCAGCAGTTTTGGGACTAGCGGGAGGGCTTATACGCAGTATTTT. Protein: CASSFGTSGRAYTQYF.

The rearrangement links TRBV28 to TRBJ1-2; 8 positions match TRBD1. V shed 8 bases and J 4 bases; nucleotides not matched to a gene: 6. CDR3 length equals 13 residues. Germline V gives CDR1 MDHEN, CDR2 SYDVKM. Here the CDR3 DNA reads TGTGCCAGCGGACAGGGATCCATCTATGGCTACACCTTC. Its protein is CASGQGSIYGYTF.